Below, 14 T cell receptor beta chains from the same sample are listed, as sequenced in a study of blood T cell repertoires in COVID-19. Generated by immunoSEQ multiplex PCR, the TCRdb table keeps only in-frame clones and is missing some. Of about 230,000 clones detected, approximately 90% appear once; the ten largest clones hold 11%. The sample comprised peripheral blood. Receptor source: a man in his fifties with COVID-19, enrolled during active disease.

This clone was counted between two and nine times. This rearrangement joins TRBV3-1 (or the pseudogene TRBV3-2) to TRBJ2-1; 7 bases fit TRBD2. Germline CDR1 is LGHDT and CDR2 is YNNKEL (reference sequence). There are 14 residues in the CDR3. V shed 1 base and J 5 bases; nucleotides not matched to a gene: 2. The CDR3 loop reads CASSQGSGNNEQFF. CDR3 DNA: TGTGCCAGCAGCCAAGGAAGCGGGAACAATGAGCAGTTCTTC.

The CDR3 protein is CASSLETLSSGNTIYF. Here the CDR3 DNA reads TGTGCCAGCAGCCTAGAGACACTTTCCTCTGGAAACACCATATATTTT. The V call is TRBV14, the J call TRBJ1-3; D is unresolved. Trimming stripped 4 bases from V and 0 bases from J, with 13 bases between. Looked up from germline, CDR1 is SGHDN and CDR2 is FVKESK. This CDR3 spans 16 amino acids.

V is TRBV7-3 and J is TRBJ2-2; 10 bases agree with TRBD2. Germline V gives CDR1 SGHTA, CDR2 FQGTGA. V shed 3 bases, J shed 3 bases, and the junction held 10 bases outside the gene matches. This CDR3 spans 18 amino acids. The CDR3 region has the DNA TGTGCCAGCAGCTTCCCGGGTAGCGGGGGGTCGTACACCGGGGAGCTGTTTTTT. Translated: CASSFPGSGGSYTGELFF.

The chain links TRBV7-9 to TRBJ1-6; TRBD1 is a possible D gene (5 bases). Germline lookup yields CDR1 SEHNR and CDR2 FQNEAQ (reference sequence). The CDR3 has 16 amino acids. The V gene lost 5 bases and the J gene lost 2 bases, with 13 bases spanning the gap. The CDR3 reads CASSLKQVTYNSPLHF. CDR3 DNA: TGTGCCAGCAGCCTCAAACAGGTTACCTATAATTCACCCCTCCACTTT.

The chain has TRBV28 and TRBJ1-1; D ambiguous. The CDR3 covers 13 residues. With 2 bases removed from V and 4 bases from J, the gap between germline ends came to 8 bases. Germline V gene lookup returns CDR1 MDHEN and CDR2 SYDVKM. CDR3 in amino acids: CASSLEYSTEAFF. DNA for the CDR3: TGTGCCAGCAGTTTAGAGTATAGCACTGAAGCTTTCTTT.

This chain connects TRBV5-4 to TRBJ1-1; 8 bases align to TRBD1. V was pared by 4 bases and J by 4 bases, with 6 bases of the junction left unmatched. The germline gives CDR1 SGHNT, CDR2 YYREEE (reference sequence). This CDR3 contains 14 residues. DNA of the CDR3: TGTGCCAGCAGCGAGGGACAGGTGAGCACTGAAGCTTTCTTT. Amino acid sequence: CASSEGQVSTEAFF.

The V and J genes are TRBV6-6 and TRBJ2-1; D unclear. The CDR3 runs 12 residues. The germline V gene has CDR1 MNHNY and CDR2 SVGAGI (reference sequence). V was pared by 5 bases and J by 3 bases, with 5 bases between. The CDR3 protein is CASSIDYNEQFF. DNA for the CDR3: TGTGCCAGCAGTATAGACTACAATGAGCAGTTCTTC.

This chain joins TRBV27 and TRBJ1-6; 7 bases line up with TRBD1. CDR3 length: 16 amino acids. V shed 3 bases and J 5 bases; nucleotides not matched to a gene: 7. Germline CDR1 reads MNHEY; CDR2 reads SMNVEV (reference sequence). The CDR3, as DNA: TGTGCCAGCAGTTTCCTAGCAGGGGGTAATAATTCACCCCTCCACTTT. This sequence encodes CASSFLAGGNNSPLHF.

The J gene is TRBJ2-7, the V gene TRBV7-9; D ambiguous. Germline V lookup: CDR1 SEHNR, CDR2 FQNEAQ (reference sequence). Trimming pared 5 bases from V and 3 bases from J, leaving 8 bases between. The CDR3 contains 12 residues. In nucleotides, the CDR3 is TGTGCCAGCAGCCCGGCGGACTACGAGCAGTACTTC. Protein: CASSPADYEQYF.

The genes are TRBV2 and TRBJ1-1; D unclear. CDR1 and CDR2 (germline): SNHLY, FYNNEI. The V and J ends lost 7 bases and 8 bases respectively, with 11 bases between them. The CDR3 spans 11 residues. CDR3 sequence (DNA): TGTGCCAGCACGTATGACAAAGAAGCTTTCTTT. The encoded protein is CASTYDKEAFF.

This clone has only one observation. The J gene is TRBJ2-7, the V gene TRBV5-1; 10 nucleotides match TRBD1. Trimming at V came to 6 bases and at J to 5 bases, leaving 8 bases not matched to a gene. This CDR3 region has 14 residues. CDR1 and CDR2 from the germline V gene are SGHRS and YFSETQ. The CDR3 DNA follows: TGCGCCAGCACCCTGGGGGACAGGGGCCACGAGCAGTACTTC. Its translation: CASTLGDRGHEQYF. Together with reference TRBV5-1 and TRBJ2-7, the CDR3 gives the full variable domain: KAGVTQTPRYLIKTRGQQVTLSCSPISGHRSVSWYQQTPGQGLQFLFEYFSETQRNKGNFPGRFSGRQFSNSRSEMNVSTLELGDSALYLCASTLGDRGHEQYFGPGTRLTVT.

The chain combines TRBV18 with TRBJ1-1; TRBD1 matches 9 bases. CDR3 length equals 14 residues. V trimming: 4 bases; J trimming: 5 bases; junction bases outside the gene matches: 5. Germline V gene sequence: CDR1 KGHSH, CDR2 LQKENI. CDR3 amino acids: CASSQGQGQTEAFF. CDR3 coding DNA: TGTGCCAGCTCACAGGGACAGGGACAAACTGAAGCTTTCTTT. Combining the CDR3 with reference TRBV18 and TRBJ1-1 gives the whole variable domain NAGVMQNPRHLVRRRGQEARLRCSPMKGHSHVYWYRQLPEEGLKFMVYLQKENIIDESGMPKERFSAEFPKEGPSILRIQQVVRGDSAAYFCASSQGQGQTEAFFGQGTRLTVV.

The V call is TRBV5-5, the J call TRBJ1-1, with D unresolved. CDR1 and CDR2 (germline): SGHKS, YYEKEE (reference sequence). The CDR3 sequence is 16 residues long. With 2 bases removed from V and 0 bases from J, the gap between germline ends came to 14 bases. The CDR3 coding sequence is TGTGCCAGCAGCTTTGGTTGGGCATTTATGAACACTGAAGCTTTCTTT. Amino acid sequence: CASSFGWAFMNTEAFF.

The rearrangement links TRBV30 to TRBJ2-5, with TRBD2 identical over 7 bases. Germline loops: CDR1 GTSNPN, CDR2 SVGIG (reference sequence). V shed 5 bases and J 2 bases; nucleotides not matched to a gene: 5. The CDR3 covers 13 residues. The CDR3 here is CAWERGAQETQYF. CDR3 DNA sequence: TGTGCCTGGGAGCGGGGCGCACAAGAGACCCAGTACTTC.